This T cell receptor (beta chain) was obtained from a study of control samples from healthy donors and cancer patients. Germline V gene sequence: CDR1 GTSNPN, CDR2 SVGIG (reference sequence). This CDR3 spans 12 amino acids. Deletions cut 4 bases from V and 7 bases from J, with 13 bases between. Libraries were prepared by immunoSEQ multiplex PCR; TCRdb keeps only in-frame clonotypes and omits some of them. The table lists 100,000 or so clones, roughly three quarters of them singletons, with more than 9% in the top ten. This sequence was found in a woman aged 30 to 39 in good health. Input material: blood. The rearrangement joins TRBV30 to TRBJ1-1, with D unresolved. The CDR3 is CAWTELGLEAFF. The CDR3 region has the DNA TGTGCCTGGACAGAACTGGGCCTTGAAGCTTTCTTT. The full variable domain, its missing parts supplied by reference TRBV30 and TRBJ1-1, is SQTIHQWPATLVQPVGSPLSLECTVEGTSNPNLYWYRQAAGRGLQLLFYSVGIGQISSEVPQNLSASRPQDRQFILSSKKLLLSDSGFYLCAWTELGLEAFFGQGTRLTVV.